These T cell receptor beta chains were read from a single sample in a study of T cells in Graves' hyperthyroidism and ophthalmopathy. Each CDR3 protein is one row after TCRdb ran MiXCR on the multiplex PCR reads. The sample lists 300,000 to 400,000 distinct CDR3 sequences; around 13% were seen once. The sample was blood. Every receptor here comes from a woman aged 25 to 39 with Graves' hyperthyroidism. Each CDR3 is given with its conserved first and last residue. A D gene is named only where the DNA matches it firmly. Some rows have no size entry. The others give once, few or many, or a class for an expanded clone.

clone_size j_call v_call d_call cdr3_aa cdr3_nt
NA TRBJ2-3 TRBV20-1 NA CSAPDRLTDTQYF TGCAGTGCCCCAGACAGACTCACAGATACGCAGTATTTT
many TRBJ1-5 TRBV28 TRBD1 CASSLTYRGQPQHF TGTGCCAGCAGTTTGACGTACAGGGGCCAGCCCCAGCATTTT
many TRBJ1-1 TRBV11-2 TRBD1 CASSQIRPTGRVNTEAFF TGTGCCAGCAGCCAAATCCGGCCGACAGGGAGAGTCAACACTGAAGCTTTCTTT
many TRBJ1-5 TRBV28 TRBD1 CASSPQYRGGNQPQHF TGTGCCAGCAGTCCGCAATACAGGGGAGGCAATCAGCCCCAGCATTTT
many TRBJ2-2 TRBV28 NA CAAKTSATVELFF TGTGCCGCGAAGACGTCGGCGACCGTGGAGCTGTTTTTT
NA TRBJ1-3 TRBV6-1 TRBD1 CASTLGQGVGNTIYF TGTGCCAGCACCCTAGGACAGGGGGTCGGAAACACCATATATTTT
NA TRBJ2-5 TRBV30 TRBD1 CAWSEGQGRETQYF TGTGCCTGGAGTGAGGGACAGGGACGAGAGACCCAGTACTTC
many TRBJ1-1 TRBV28 NA CASSFGGNTEAFF TGTGCCAGCAGTTTCGGGGGGAACACTGAAGCTTTCTTT
many TRBJ1-2 TRBV28 NA CASSNRVSGYTF TGTGCCAGCAGTAACAGGGTTAGCGGCTACACCTTC
NA TRBJ2-1 TRBV28 NA CAGSPLGAVYEQFF TGTGCCGGCAGTCCCCTTGGGGCGGTCTATGAGCAGTTCTTC
few TRBJ2-6 TRBV11-2 NA CASSSLSGANVLTF TGTGCCAGCAGCTCCCTATCTGGGGCCAACGTCCTGACTTTC
NA TRBJ2-7 TRBV4-1 TRBD2 CASSQAASGSLYEQYF TGCGCCAGCAGCCAAGCCGCTAGCGGGAGCCTGTACGAGCAGTACTTC
many TRBJ2-3 TRBV29-1 TRBD2 CSAASSGGRTDTQYF TGCAGCGCCGCCTCTAGCGGGGGACGCACAGATACGCAGTATTTT
many TRBJ2-1 TRBV10-3 TRBD1 CAINPGGSRSEQFF TGTGCCATAAACCCAGGGGGCTCGAGATCTGAGCAGTTCTTC
NA TRBJ2-5 TRBV7-9 NA CASSLEGEETQYF TGTGCCAGCAGCTTAGAGGGTGAAGAGACCCAGTACTTC
many TRBJ2-3 TRBV24-1 TRBD1 CATSDPRQGAIDTQYF TGTGCCACCAGTGATCCAAGACAGGGGGCTATAGATACGCAGTATTTT
many TRBJ2-7 TRBV27 TRBD1 CASRIPTGGLTYEQYF TGTGCCAGCAGGATCCCGACAGGGGGCCTAACCTACGAGCAGTACTTC
once TRBJ2-1 TRBV2 NA CASSELRTYNEQFF TGTGCCAGCAGTGAACTACGGACCTACAATGAGCAGTTCTTC
NA TRBJ1-1 TRBV2 NA CASSGRWGTEAFF TGTGCCAGCAGTGGAAGGTGGGGGACTGAAGCTTTCTTT
many TRBJ2-3 TRBV20-1 TRBD2 CSAQPGLAGARTDTQYF TGCAGTGCTCAGCCGGGACTAGCGGGAGCCCGCACAGATACGCAGTATTTT
many TRBJ2-7 TRBV2 NA CASIAGTIGEQYF TGTGCCAGCATTGCGGGAACAATCGGCGAGCAGTACTTC
few TRBJ1-4 TRBV4-1 NA CASSHLRAAGAGGNEKLFF TGCGCCAGCAGCCATCTGAGGGCAGCGGGAGCGGGAGGCAATGAAAAACTGTTTTTT
NA TRBJ2-2 TRBV13 NA CANSFAGELFF TGTGCCAACAGCTTTGCCGGGGAGCTGTTTTTT
many TRBJ1-1 TRBV15 NA CATSRGGNTEAFF TGTGCCACCAGCAGAGGGGGGAACACTGAAGCTTTCTTT
NA TRBJ2-4 TRBV6-2/TRBV6-3 NA CASSYLARQPMYF TGTGCCAGCAGTTACCTCGCCCGTCAGCCAATGTACTTC
few TRBJ2-3 TRBV7-2 NA CASSLGGERTQYF TGTGCCAGCAGCTTAGGGGGGGAGCGAACGCAGTATTTT
few TRBJ2-4 TRBV7-2 NA CASSLWRQENIQYF TGTGCCAGCAGCTTATGGCGGCAAGAAAACATTCAGTACTTC
NA TRBJ1-6 TRBV7-2 NA CACGADGGSPLHF TGTGCCTGCGGGGCGGACGGCGGGTCACCCCTCCACTTT
many TRBJ1-1 TRBV6-2/TRBV6-3 NA CASSPPQGRNTEAFF TGTGCCAGCAGTCCTCCCCAGGGGAGGAACACTGAAGCTTTCTTT
many TRBJ2-1 TRBV12-3/TRBV12-4 NA CASKGLTLYNEQFF TGTGCCAGTAAGGGACTGACCCTTTACAATGAGCAGTTCTTC
NA TRBJ2-1 TRBV7-3 NA CASSSPGPEGSYNEQFF TGTGCCAGCAGCTCGCCGGGGCCCGAGGGGTCCTACAATGAGCAGTTCTTC
NA TRBJ1-1 TRBV6-5 NA CASSYSTGKGAFF TGTGCCAGCAGTTACTCGACGGGGAAGGGGGCTTTCTTT
NA TRBJ2-7 TRBV7-9 NA CASRSGVAEQYF TGTGCCAGCAGATCGGGAGTTGCAGAGCAGTACTTC
NA TRBJ2-7 TRBV10-2 TRBD1 CASSASGTGDYEQYF TGCGCCAGCAGCGCTTCCGGGACAGGGGATTACGAGCAGTACTTC
many TRBJ1-1 TRBV2 NA CASSKDPNEAFF TGTGCCAGCAGCAAGGACCCAAATGAAGCTTTCTTT
few TRBJ2-3 TRBV4-2 NA CASSQVPSGVSSTDTQYF TGTGCCAGCAGCCAAGTCCCCTCGGGGGTATCTAGCACAGATACGCAGTATTTT
NA TRBJ1-5 TRBV29-1 TRBD1 CSVGTGVNQPQHF TGCAGCGTTGGGACAGGGGTCAATCAGCCCCAGCATTTT
many TRBJ2-1 TRBV12-3/TRBV12-4 TRBD2 CASSSQFLSSGSRGNEQFF TGTGCCAGCAGTTCCCAGTTCCTCTCTAGCGGGAGTCGAGGCAATGAGCAGTTCTTC
NA TRBJ1-6 TRBV11-2 NA CASQDRGDNSPLHF TGTGCCAGCCAAGATAGGGGGGATAATTCACCCCTCCACTTT
NA TRBJ2-3 TRBV19 NA CASSIDGIGADTQYF TGTGCCAGTAGTATCGACGGGATAGGCGCAGATACGCAGTATTTT
many TRBJ1-2 TRBV15 NA CATRAAETVYGYTF TGTGCCACCAGGGCGGCAGAAACTGTCTATGGCTACACCTTC
NA TRBJ1-5 TRBV19 NA CAGSIREYSNQPQHF TGTGCCGGTAGTATTCGGGAATATAGCAATCAGCCCCAGCATTTT
few TRBJ2-3 TRBV14 NA CASSQDGGTDTQYF TGTGCCAGCAGCCAAGATGGGGGCACAGATACGCAGTATTTT
NA TRBJ1-5 TRBV24-1 NA CAISARGYQPQHF TGTGCCATCAGCGCCAGGGGATATCAGCCCCAGCATTTT
few TRBJ2-7 TRBV29-1 NA CSVVGTYEQYF TGCAGCGTTGTAGGAACCTACGAGCAGTACTTC
many TRBJ2-1 TRBV28 TRBD2 CASSLPSGRLSSYNEQFF TGTGCCAGCAGTTTACCTAGCGGGAGGCTAAGCTCCTACAATGAGCAGTTCTTC
NA TRBJ2-5 TRBV4-1 NA CASSQELAWGETQYF TGCGCCAGCAGCCAAGAGCTGGCTTGGGGGGAGACCCAGTACTTC
many TRBJ2-7 TRBV11-2 TRBD1 CASSLDRGIPYEQYF TGTGCCAGCAGCTTGGACAGGGGAATCCCCTACGAGCAGTACTTC